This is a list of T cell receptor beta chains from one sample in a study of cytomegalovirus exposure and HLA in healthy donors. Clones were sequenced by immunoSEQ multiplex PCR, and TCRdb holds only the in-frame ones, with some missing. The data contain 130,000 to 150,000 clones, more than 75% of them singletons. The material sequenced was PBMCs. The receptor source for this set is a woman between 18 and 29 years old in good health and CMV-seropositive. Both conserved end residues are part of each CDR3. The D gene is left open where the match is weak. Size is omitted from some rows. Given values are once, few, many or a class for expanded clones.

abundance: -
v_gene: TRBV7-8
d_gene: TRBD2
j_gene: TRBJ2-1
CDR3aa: CASSFRGGIYNEQFF
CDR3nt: TGTGCCAGCAGCTTCCGGGGGGGCATCTACAATGAGCAGTTCTTC

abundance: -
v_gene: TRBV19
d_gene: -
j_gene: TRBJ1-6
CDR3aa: CASSLQGDSPLHF
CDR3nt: TGTGCCAGTAGTTTACAGGGTGATTCACCCCTCCACTTT

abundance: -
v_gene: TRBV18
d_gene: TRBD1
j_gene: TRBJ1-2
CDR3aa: CASSPLDRDLYGYTF
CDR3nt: TGTGCCAGCTCACCCTTGGACAGGGACCTCTATGGCTACACCTTC

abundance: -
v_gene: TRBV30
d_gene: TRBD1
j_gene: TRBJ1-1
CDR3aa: CAWKYQGAEAFF
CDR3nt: TGTGCCTGGAAATATCAGGGGGCTGAAGCTTTCTTT

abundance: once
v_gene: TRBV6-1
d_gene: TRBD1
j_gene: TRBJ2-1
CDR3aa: CASSGLPGQGDNEQFF
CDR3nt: TGTGCCAGCAGTGGCCTTCCGGGACAGGGTGACAATGAGCAGTTCTTC

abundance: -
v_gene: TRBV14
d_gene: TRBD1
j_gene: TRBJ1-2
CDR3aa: CASSQAAGQGNGYTF
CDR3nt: TGTGCCAGCAGCCAAGCCGCGGGACAGGGGAATGGCTACACCTTC

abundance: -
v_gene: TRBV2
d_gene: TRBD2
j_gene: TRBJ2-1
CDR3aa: CASKGGLAEYNEQFF
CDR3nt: TGTGCCAGCAAAGGAGGACTAGCGGAGTACAATGAGCAGTTCTTC

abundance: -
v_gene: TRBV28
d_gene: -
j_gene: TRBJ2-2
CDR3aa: CASSSRSTFSGELFF
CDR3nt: TGTGCCAGCAGTTCAAGGTCGACTTTTTCCGGGGAGCTGTTTTTT

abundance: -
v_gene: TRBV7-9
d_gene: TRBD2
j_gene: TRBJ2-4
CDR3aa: CASSLVSGGAENIQYF
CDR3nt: TGTGCCAGCAGCTTAGTAAGCGGGGGGGCCGAAAACATTCAGTACTTC

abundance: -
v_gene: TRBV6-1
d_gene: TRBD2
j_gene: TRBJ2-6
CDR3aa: CASSEEAGGGSGANVLTF
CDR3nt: TGTGCCAGCAGTGAAGAGGCGGGGGGTGGCTCTGGGGCCAACGTCCTGACTTTC

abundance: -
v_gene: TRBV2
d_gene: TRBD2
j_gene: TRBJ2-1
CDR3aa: CASAGTSGYNEQFF
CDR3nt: TGTGCCAGCGCCGGGACTAGCGGCTACAATGAGCAGTTCTTC

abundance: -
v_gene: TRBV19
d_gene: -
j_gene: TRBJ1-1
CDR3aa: CASMSGRANTEAFF
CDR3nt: TGTGCCAGTATGTCGGGCAGGGCGAACACTGAAGCTTTCTTT

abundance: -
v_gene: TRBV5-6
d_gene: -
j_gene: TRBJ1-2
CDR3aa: CASSLRGSASYGYTF
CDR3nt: TGTGCCAGCAGCTTACGGGGATCGGCGAGCTATGGCTACACCTTC

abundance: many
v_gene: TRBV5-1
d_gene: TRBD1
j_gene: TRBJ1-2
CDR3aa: CASSWRGQVYGYTF
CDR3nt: TGCGCCAGCAGCTGGCGGGGACAGGTCTATGGCTACACCTTC

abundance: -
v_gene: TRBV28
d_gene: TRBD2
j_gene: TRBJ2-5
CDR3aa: CASSFSPGGITDQETQYF
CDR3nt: TGTGCCAGCAGTTTTTCCCCGGGGGGGATTACGGACCAAGAGACCCAGTACTTC

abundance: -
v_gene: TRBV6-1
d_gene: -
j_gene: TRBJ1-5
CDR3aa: CASSDSRNQPQHF
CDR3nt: TGTGCCAGCAGCGACAGCCGCAATCAGCCCCAGCATTTT

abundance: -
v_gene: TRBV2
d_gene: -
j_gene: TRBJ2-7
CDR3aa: CASSEDSRAYEQYF
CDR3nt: TGTGCCAGCAGTGAAGATTCGCGGGCCTACGAGCAGTACTTC

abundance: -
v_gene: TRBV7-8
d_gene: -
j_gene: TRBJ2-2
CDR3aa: CASSLATSYTGELFF
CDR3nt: TGTGCCAGCAGCTTAGCTACATCATACACCGGGGAGCTGTTTTTT

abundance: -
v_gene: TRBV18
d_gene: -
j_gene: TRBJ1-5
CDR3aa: CASSPRNAPEQITSQHF
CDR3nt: TGTGCCAGCTCACCGAGGAATGCCCCGGAGCAAATTACGTCCCAGCATTTT

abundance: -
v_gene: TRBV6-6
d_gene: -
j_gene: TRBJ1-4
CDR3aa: CASSYPGGEKLFF
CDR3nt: TGTGCCAGCAGTTACCCTGGAGGAGAAAAACTGTTTTTT

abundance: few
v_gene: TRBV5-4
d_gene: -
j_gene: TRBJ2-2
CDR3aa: CASSSPEGGELFF
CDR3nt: TGTGCCAGCAGCTCACCCGAGGGCGGGGAGCTGTTTTTT

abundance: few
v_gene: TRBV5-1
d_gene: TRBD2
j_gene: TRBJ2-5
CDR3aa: CASSLAGGRETQYF
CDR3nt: TGCGCCAGCAGCTTGGCGGGGGGGCGGGAGACCCAGTACTTC

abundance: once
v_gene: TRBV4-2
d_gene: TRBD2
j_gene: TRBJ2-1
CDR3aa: CASSKETSNNEQFF
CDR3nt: TGTGCCAGCAGCAAGGAGACTAGCAACAATGAGCAGTTCTTC

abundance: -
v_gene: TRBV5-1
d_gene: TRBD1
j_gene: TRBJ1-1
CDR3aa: CASSLATGGNTEAFF
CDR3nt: TGCGCCAGCAGCTTGGCGACAGGGGGGAACACTGAAGCTTTCTTT

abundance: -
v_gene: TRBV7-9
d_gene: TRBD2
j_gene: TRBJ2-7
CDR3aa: CASSSRALAGSYEQYF
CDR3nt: TGTGCCAGCAGCTCCAGGGCCCTAGCGGGGTCCTACGAGCAGTACTTC

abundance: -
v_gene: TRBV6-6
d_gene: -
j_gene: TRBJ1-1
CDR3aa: CASSYREDTEAFF
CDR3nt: TGTGCCAGCAGTTACCGGGAGGACACTGAAGCTTTCTTT

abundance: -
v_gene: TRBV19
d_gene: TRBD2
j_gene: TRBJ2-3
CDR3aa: CASSRTSGGRTDTQYF
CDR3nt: TGTGCCAGTAGTAGGACTAGCGGGGGCCGCACAGATACGCAGTATTTT

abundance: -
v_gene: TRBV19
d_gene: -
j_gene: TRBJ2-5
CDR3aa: CASSIQALPAKETQYF
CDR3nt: TGTGCCAGTAGTATACAGGCTCTCCCCGCTAAGGAGACCCAGTACTTC

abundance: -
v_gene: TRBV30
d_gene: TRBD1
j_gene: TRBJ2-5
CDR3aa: CAWTPQGVLRETQYF
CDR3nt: TGTGCCTGGACCCCGCAGGGGGTTCTTCGCGAGACCCAGTACTTC

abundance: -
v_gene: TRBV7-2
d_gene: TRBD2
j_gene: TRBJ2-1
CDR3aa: CASSIPSPAGGPDEQFF
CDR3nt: TGTGCCAGCAGCATACCCTCCCCAGCGGGGGGGCCGGATGAGCAGTTCTTC

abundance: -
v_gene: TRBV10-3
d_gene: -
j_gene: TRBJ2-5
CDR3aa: CAIKKAGAEETQYF
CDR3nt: TGTGCCATCAAAAAGGCAGGGGCGGAAGAGACCCAGTACTTC

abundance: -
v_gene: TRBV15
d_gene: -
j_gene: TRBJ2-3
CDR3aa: CATSREGMGQARDTQYF
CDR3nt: TGTGCCACCAGCAGAGAAGGGATGGGGCAAGCCCGGGATACGCAGTATTTT

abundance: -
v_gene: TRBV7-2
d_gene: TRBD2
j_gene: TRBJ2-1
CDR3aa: CASSSHGGNEQFF
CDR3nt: TGTGCCAGCAGCTCCCACGGGGGGAATGAGCAGTTCTTC

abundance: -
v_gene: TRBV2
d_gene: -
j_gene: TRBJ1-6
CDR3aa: CASRVDSNSPLHF
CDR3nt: TGTGCCAGCAGAGTTGACAGCAATTCACCCCTCCACTTT

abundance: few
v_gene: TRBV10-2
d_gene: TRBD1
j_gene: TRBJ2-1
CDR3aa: CAITTGESYNEQFF
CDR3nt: TGCGCCATCACGACAGGGGAATCCTACAATGAGCAGTTCTTC

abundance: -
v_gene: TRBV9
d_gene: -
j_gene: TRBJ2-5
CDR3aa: CASSVGANEETQYF
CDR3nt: TGTGCCAGCAGCGTAGGGGCAAACGAAGAGACCCAGTACTTC

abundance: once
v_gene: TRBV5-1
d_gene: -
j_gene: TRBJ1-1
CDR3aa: CASSLGGLGTEAFF
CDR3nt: TGCGCCAGCAGCTTGGGGGGCCTGGGGACTGAAGCTTTCTTT

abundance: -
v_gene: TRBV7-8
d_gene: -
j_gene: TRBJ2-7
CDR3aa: CASSSSSYEQYF
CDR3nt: TGTGCCAGCAGCTCCAGCTCCTACGAGCAGTACTTC

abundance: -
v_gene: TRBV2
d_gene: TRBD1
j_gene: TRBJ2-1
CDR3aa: CASSPGQGFGEQFF
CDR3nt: TGTGCCAGCAGTCCGGGACAGGGGTTCGGTGAGCAGTTCTTC

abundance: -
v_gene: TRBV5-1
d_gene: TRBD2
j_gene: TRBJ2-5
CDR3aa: CASSLGGSGGEETQYF
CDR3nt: TGCGCCAGCAGCTTGGGAGGGTCGGGAGGCGAAGAGACCCAGTACTTC

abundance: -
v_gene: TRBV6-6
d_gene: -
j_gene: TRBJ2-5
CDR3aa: CASRVGGAQETQYF
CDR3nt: TGTGCCAGCAGAGTCGGTGGTGCCCAAGAGACCCAGTACTTC

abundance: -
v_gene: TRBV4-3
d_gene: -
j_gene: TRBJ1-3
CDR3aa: CASSQDSAAASAISGNTIYF
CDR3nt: TGCGCCAGCAGCCAAGATTCCGCGGCAGCTAGTGCAATCTCTGGAAACACCATATATTTT